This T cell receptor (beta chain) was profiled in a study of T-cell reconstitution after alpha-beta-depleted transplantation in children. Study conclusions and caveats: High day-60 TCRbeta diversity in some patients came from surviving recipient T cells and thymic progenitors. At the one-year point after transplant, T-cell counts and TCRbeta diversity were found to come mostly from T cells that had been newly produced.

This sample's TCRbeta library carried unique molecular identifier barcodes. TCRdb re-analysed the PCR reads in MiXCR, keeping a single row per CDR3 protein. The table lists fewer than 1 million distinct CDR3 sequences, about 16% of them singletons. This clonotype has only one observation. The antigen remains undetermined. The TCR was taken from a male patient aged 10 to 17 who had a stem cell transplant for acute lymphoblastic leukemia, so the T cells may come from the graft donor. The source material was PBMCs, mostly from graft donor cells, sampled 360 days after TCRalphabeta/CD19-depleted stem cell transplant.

Here the CDR3 DNA reads TGTGCCAGCAGCTTAGGAGGGGGACTAGCGGGAGGTTTGGGGCAGTTCTTC. The encoded protein is CASSLGGGLAGGLGQFF. The chain uses TRBV5-5 and TRBJ2-1; TRBD2 matches at 15 bases. This CDR3 comprises 17 residues. The V and J ends lost 2 bases and 12 bases, in that order; junction bases with no gene match: 12. Germline V CDR1 and CDR2: SGHKS, YYEKEE (reference sequence).